The 28 T cell receptor beta chains in this list originate from one sample, sequenced in a study of metastatic and nonmetastatic thyroid tumors. TCRdb re-analyzed the PCR reads using MiXCR. The data contain tens of thousands of clones, approximately 10% of them singletons. Every patient was untreated before thyroid surgery. Source material: blood. The receptors derive from a female donor with papillary thyroid cancer or a benign thyroid nodule (not recorded which). Some clones in this sample may be carry-over from other donors' samples.

Concerning this clone itself: Given a much more abundant clone one base away, this may be a read error. This chain uses TRBV5-6 with TRBJ2-7, with 7 bases that match TRBD2. With 4 bases clipped from V and 2 bases from J, the junction kept 3 bases outside the gene matches. CDR1 and CDR2 (germline): SGHDT, YYEEEE. The CDR3 length is 13 residues. The CDR3: CASSPGGPYEQYF. The CDR3 nucleotides are TGTGCCAGCAGCCCGGGGGGACCCTACGAGCAGTACTTC.

This clone came up many times. The rearrangement joins TRBV5-1 to TRBJ2-1; 12 bases are a match to TRBD2. The germline gives CDR1 SGHRS, CDR2 YFSETQ. With 4 bases clipped from V and 8 bases from J, the junction kept 10 bases outside the gene matches. There are 16 residues in the CDR3. This CDR3 reads CASSGKTSGREDEQFF. CDR3 bases: TGCGCCAGCAGCGGAAAGACTAGCGGGAGAGAGGATGAGCAGTTCTTC.

This clone was seen at least ten times. One end of the junction does not line up with germline, which may come from a read error. The V gene is TRBV10-3, the J gene TRBJ2-1, with TRBD2 matching 7 bases. This CDR3 has 17 amino acids. CDR1 and CDR2 from the germline V gene are ENHRY and SYGVKD. The CDR3: CAISELGGRPSYNVQFF. CDR3 DNA sequence: TGTGCCATCAGTGAGCTGGGGGGGAGGCCGTCCTACAATGTGCAGTTCTTC.

This clone was picked up many times. The gene calls are TRBV20-1 and TRBJ1-1; D uncertain. Germline CDR1 and CDR2: DFQATT and SNEGSKA (reference sequence). The CDR3 runs to 15 residues. Trimming cost V 0 bases and J 1 base, with 12 bases left between them. CDR3 amino acids: CSARDPEGRNTEAFF. CDR3 bases: TGCAGTGCTAGAGATCCGGAGGGCAGGAACACTGAAGCTTTCTTT.

The rearrangement joins TRBV30 to TRBJ1-1; D gene ambiguous. V lost 5 bases, J lost 0 bases, and 22 bases lay in between. Germline CDR1 and CDR2: GTSNPN and SVGIG (reference sequence). This CDR3 is 17 amino acids long. The DNA of the CDR3 is TGTGCCTGGGACATCGGAGGTTCTACTGAAATGAACACTGAAGCTTTCTTT. This encodes CAWDIGGSTEMNTEAFF.

The chain is built from TRBV6-1 and TRBJ2-7; D is unclear. This CDR3 spans 11 amino acids. Germline CDR1 is MNHNS and CDR2 is SASEGT. Trimming took 2 bases from V and 6 from J, leaving 5 bases between them. The DNA of the CDR3 is TGTGCCAGCAGTGAAACCCTCGAGCAGTACTTC. Amino acid sequence: CASSETLEQYF.

This clone was found many times. J is TRBJ1-1 and V is TRBV27, with a weak D call TRBD1 (5 bases). Germline values: CDR1 MNHEY, CDR2 SMNVEV (reference sequence). Deletions cut 5 bases from V and 6 bases from J, with 16 bases between. The CDR3 has 14 residues. Here the CDR3 DNA reads TGTGCCAGCAGTCTACGCCAGACAGCCCCTGAAGCTTTCTTT. Translating it yields CASSLRQTAPEAFF.

This clone was picked up many times. The rearrangement uses TRBV30 and TRBJ2-2; 7 bases map to TRBD2. Germline-derived CDR1 and CDR2 are GTSNPN and SVGIG (reference sequence). The V and J ends lost 3 bases and 7 bases, in that order; junction bases with no gene match: 11. This CDR3 is 15 amino acids long. CDR3 residues: CAWRGWRERVGELFF. CDR3 DNA sequence: TGTGCCTGGAGAGGATGGCGGGAGAGAGTCGGGGAGCTGTTTTTT.

This clone was observed at least ten times. The chain couples TRBV25-1 to TRBJ1-5, with TRBD1 matching 10 bases. CDR1 and CDR2 (germline): MGHDK, SYGVNS. After removal of 8 bases from V and 2 bases from J, the junction contained 21 bases not matched to a gene. This CDR3 comprises 20 residues. CDR3 region: CASLTFGTGEPLWGNQPQHF. In nucleotides, the CDR3 is TGTGCCAGCCTTACCTTTGGGACAGGGGAACCCCTCTGGGGCAATCAGCCCCAGCATTTT. The full variable domain, its missing parts supplied by reference TRBV25-1 and TRBJ1-5, is EADIYQTPRYLVIGTGKKITLECSQTMGHDKMYWYQQDPGMELHLIHYSYGVNSTEKGDLSSESTVSRIRTEHFPLTLESARPSHTSQYLCASLTFGTGEPLWGNQPQHFGDGTRLSIL.

Many counts were recorded for this clone. The gene calls are TRBV6-2 or TRBV6-3 and TRBJ2-7, with D tentatively TRBD1 or TRBD2 (5 bases each). V was clipped by 4 bases and J by 2 bases, with 18 bases between them. The germline V gene has CDR1 MNHEY and CDR2 SVGEGT. CDR3 length equals 16 residues. The CDR3 protein is CASSSPDGARPYEQYF. Written as DNA, the CDR3 is TGTGCCAGCAGTTCTCCCGACGGGGCTAGACCCTACGAGCAGTACTTC.

This clone has ten or more counts. In DNA form, the CDR3 reads TGCGCCAGCAGCTGGTGGGGGGGCGACTACAATGAGCAGTTCTTC. Translation gives CASSWWGGDYNEQFF. V gene TRBV5-1 combines with J gene TRBJ2-1; TRBD2 might be the D (7 bases). The CDR3 sequence is 15 residues long. The V gene lost 3 bases and the J gene lost 3 bases, with 13 bases spanning the gap. Germline assignment: CDR1 SGHRS and CDR2 YFSETQ.

This clone was counted many times. The chain joins TRBV6-2 or TRBV6-3 to TRBJ2-7; D uncertain. The CDR3 spans 12 residues. CDR1 and CDR2 (germline): MNHEY, SVGEGT. This CDR3 is CVSTADSYEQYF. DNA for the CDR3: TGTGTGTCTACGGCAGACTCCTACGAGCAGTACTTC.

This chain's CDR3 is CASWAGSGANVLTF. In nucleotides, the CDR3 is TGTGCCTCCTGGGCGGGCTCTGGGGCCAACGTCCTGACTTTC. The chain uses TRBV5-8 and TRBJ2-6, with D tentatively TRBD2 (5 bases). Germline V gene data show CDR1 as SGHTS and CDR2 as YDEGEE. Trimming removed 10 bases from V and 0 bases from J, with 11 bases in between. This CDR3 region has 14 residues.

This clone has more than one count but fewer than ten. The junction does not match germline at one end; this may be a read error. This chain links TRBV6-1 with TRBJ1-2, with a weak D call TRBD1 (6 bases). Germline V gene sequence: CDR1 MNHNS, CDR2 SASEGT. This CDR3 has 14 amino acids. CDR3 sequence (DNA): TGTTCCAGTAGCGGACAGCCCTCCGCCTATGGCTACACCTTC. As protein: CSSSGQPSAYGYTF.

In this sample, this clone turned up many times. V gene TRBV2 combines with J gene TRBJ2-5, with a weak D call TRBD2 (5 bases). CDR1 is SNHLY and CDR2 is FYNNEI in the germline V gene. The CDR3 runs 12 residues. Trimming left V 1 base short and J 9 bases short, with 9 bases between. The DNA of the CDR3 is TGTGCCAGCAGTGAAGAAGGACTTCCCCAGTACTTC. Translated: CASSEEGLPQYF.

This clone appeared many times. CDR3 bases: TGTGCCAGTAGTGGGACAGGGCCTTACAATGAGCAGTTCTTC. Translation: CASSGTGPYNEQFF. The J gene is TRBJ2-1, the V gene TRBV19; 9 positions match TRBD1. V lost 5 bases, J lost 4 bases, and 3 bases stayed unmatched. The CDR3 contains 14 residues. Germline V CDR1 and CDR2: LNHDA, SQIVND (reference sequence).

This clone was seen at least ten times. The chain employs TRBV30 and TRBJ2-5; 8 positions agree with TRBD2. The CDR3 has 14 residues. CDR1 and CDR2 from the germline V gene are GTSNPN and SVGIG (reference sequence). With 0 bases clipped from V and 2 bases from J, the junction kept 2 bases outside the gene matches. CDR3 region: CAWSVTSGQETQYF. As DNA, the CDR3 is TGTGCCTGGAGTGTAACTAGCGGACAAGAGACCCAGTACTTC.

The chain employs TRBV7-2 and TRBJ2-2; 8 positions agree with TRBD1. The CDR3 sequence is 15 residues long. Per the germline V gene, CDR1 is SGHTA and CDR2 is FQGNSA. With V trimmed by 1 base and J by 3 bases, 1 base remained unmatched. The chain's CDR3 is CASSLGQGYTGELFF. For the CDR3, the DNA is TGTGCCAGCAGCTTAGGACAGGGGTACACCGGGGAGCTGTTTTTT.

The chain links TRBV6-6 to TRBJ2-7; D is possibly TRBD1 (6 bases). CDR3 length: 14 amino acids. V lost 0 bases and J lost 3, with 9 bases in between. Germline values: CDR1 MNHNY, CDR2 SVGAGI (reference sequence). Here the CDR3 reads CASSYSIGGYEQYF. The CDR3 nucleotides read TGTGCCAGCAGTTACTCGATAGGGGGCTACGAGCAGTACTTC.

This clone has at least ten counts. The rearrangement links TRBV10-2 to TRBJ1-1; 8 bases align to TRBD1. Germline V gene sequence: CDR1 WSHSY, CDR2 SAAADI. CDR3 length: 11 residues. Trimming at V came to 8 bases and at J to 8 bases, leaving 4 bases not matched to a gene. The CDR3 nucleotides are TGCGCCAGCCGACAGGGGAGAGAAGCTTTCTTT. Residues: CASRQGREAFF.

This clone was seen repeatedly, ten times or more. The V and J genes are TRBV5-1 and TRBJ1-4; D possibly corresponds to TRBD1 (5 bases). The CDR3 consists of 14 residues. Germline CDR1 is SGHRS and CDR2 is YFSETQ. V gave up 4 bases and J gave up 0 bases, with 7 bases separating them. The CDR3 DNA sequence: TGCGCCAGCAGCATAGGGGCAACTAATGAAAAACTGTTTTTT. Protein product: CASSIGATNEKLFF.

This clone was counted at least ten times. The genes are TRBV24-1 and TRBJ2-5, with D unclear. V lost 2 bases and J lost 5, with 26 bases in between. CDR3 length equals 19 residues. Germline assignment: CDR1 KGHDR and CDR2 SFDVKD. The CDR3 bases are TGTGCCACCAGTGATTCCTCGGTCGGGCGGAAGAGGTTCGGGGAGACCCAGTACTTC. Encoded protein: CATSDSSVGRKRFGETQYF.

This clone was seen only a few times. Just one base apart from a much larger clone, this may be a read error. This chain joins TRBV6-4 and TRBJ2-5, with D possibly TRBD2 on 6 matching bases. Looked up from germline, CDR1 is MRHNA and CDR2 is SNTAGT. Trimming took 0 bases from V and 9 from J, leaving 14 bases between them. The CDR3 totals 14 residues. The CDR3 DNA reads TGTGCCAGCAGTGACTCTAGCGGAGTGGGGGCCCAGTACTTC. Translated, it gives CASSDSSGVGAQYF.

This clone was detected ten times or more. The V gene is TRBV6-6, the J gene TRBJ2-7; a possible D gene is TRBD1 (6 bases). CDR3 length: 15 residues. Trimming removed 0 bases from V and 1 base from J, with 10 bases in between. Germline-derived CDR1 and CDR2 are MNHNY and SVGAGI (reference sequence). CDR3 nucleotide sequence: TGTGCCAGCAGTTACTCGCTACAGGGATCCTACGAGCAGTACTTC. Translating it yields CASSYSLQGSYEQYF.

This clone was seen many times. The chain couples TRBV24-1 to TRBJ2-3; 8 bases map to TRBD1. This CDR3 is 14 amino acids long. V trimming: 3 bases; J trimming: 6 bases; junction bases outside the gene matches: 4. Germline V gives CDR1 KGHDR, CDR2 SFDVKD. DNA of the CDR3: TGTGCCACCAGTGATCGGAGACAGGGGGATACGCAGTATTTT. Translation gives CATSDRRQGDTQYF.

As for this clone: A much larger clone differs from this one at a single base, so this may be a read error. J is TRBJ2-1 and V is TRBV25-1; 9 nucleotides agree with TRBD2. CDR1 and CDR2 (germline): MGHDK, SYGVNS. CDR3 length equals 19 residues. This chain's CDR3 is CASGELLREGLITYNEQFF. The CDR3 DNA follows: TGTGCCAGCGGTGAATTATTGCGGGAGGGCCTTATAACCTACAATGAGCAGTTCTTC.

This clone occurred many times. The V and J genes are TRBV5-5 and TRBJ1-1; 8 nucleotides align to TRBD1. The CDR3 is 15 residues long. CDR1 and CDR2 from the germline V gene are SGHKS and YYEKEE (reference sequence). V gave up 0 bases and J gave up 2 bases; unmatched junction bases: 3. CDR3 sequence (DNA): TGTGCCAGCAGCTTGGACGGACAGGGAAACACTGAAGCTTTCTTT. Protein product: CASSLDGQGNTEAFF.

This clone was counted between two and nine times. A read error may explain this, as a much larger clone is one base away. A read error is likely, as this CDR3 ends without the conserved phenylalanine or tryptophan. V usage is TRBV24-1 and J usage is TRBJ2-3; D gene unclear. Germline V gene lookup returns CDR1 KGHDR and CDR2 SFDVKD. The CDR3 totals 13 residues. The CDR3: CATRETNTDAQYL. DNA of the CDR3: TGTGCCACCAGGGAGACGAACACAGATGCGCAGTATTTA.